This TCR beta chain was observed in a study of cytomegalovirus exposure and HLA in healthy donors. Study observations and caveats: Presence/absence analyses assumed roughly uniform sequencing depth across donors. Researchers counted over 150 TCR beta chains as cytomegalovirus-associated.

Turning to this clone: Its specificity is unknown.

PCR used 60 Vbeta primers and 13 Jbeta primers. Only in-frame clones appear in the TCRdb table, and some are missing; sequencing was by immunoSEQ multiplex PCR. The sample records roughly 150,000 clones, over 80% being singletons. Germline V lookup: CDR1 DFQATT, CDR2 SNEGSKA (reference sequence). CDR3 length: 11 residues. The germline V and J ends were trimmed by 1 base and 8 bases, with 8 bases remaining between them. The sequencing input was PBMCs. The TCR was taken from a woman younger than 30 in good health and CMV-seronegative. The gene calls are TRBV20-1 and TRBJ1-2; D is unresolved. The DNA for the CDR3 is TGCAGTGCTAGAGCCGGGTGGGGCTACACCTTC. It yields the protein CSARAGWGYTF.